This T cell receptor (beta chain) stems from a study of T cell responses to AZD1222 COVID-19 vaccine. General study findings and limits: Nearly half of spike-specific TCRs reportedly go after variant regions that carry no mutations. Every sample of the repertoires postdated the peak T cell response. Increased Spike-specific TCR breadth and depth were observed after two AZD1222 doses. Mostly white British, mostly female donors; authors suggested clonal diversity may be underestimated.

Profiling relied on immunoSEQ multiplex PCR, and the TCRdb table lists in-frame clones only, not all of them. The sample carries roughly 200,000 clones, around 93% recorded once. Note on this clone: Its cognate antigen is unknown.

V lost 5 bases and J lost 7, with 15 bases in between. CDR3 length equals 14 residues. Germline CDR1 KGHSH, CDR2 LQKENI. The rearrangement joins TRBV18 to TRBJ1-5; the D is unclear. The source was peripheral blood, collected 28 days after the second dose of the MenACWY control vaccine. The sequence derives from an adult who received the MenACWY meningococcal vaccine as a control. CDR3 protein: CASSISTSGQPQHF. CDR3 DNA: TGTGCCAGCTCAATTTCGACAAGTGGGCAGCCCCAGCATTTT.